The entry that follows covers one T cell receptor (beta chain) sequence. The germline CDR1 and CDR2 sequences are LGHDT and YNNKEL (reference sequence). The CDR3 contains 17 residues. With 0 bases removed from V and 4 bases from J, the gap between germline ends came to 16 bases. The entry originates in a study of T-cell reconstitution after alpha-beta-depleted transplantation in children. The TCRbeta library incorporated unique molecular identifiers. TCRdb used MiXCR to reprocess the PCR reads, holding one entry per CDR3 protein. The data hold over 300,000 distinct CDR3 sequences, with 10% observed a single time.

The sample in question was PBMCs from the stem cell graft donor, obtained from the stem cell graft. This sequence was found in a human donor who donated a stem cell graft to a child with acute lymphoblastic leukemia. J is TRBJ2-1 and V is TRBV3-1, with D hard to call. The CDR3 DNA reads as TGTGCCAGCAGCCAAGATATAGCCCCGCCCTTTTACAATGAGCAGTTCTTC. Translated: CASSQDIAPPFYNEQFF.